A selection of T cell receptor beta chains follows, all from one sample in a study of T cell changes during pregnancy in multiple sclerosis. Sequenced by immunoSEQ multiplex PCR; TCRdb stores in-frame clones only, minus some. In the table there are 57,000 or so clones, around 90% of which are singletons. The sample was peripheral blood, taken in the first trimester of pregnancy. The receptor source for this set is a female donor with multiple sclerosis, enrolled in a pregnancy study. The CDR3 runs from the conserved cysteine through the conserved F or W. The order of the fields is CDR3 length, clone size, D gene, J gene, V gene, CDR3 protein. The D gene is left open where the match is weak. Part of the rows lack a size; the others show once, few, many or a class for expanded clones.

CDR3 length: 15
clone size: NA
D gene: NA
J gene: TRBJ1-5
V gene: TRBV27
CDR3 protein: CASSLNRVGNQPQHF

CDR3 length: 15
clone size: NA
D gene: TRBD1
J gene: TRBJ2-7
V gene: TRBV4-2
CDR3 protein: CASSRRTGGLYEQYF

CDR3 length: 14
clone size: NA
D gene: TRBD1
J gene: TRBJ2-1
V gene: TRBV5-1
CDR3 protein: CASSLETGIDEQFF

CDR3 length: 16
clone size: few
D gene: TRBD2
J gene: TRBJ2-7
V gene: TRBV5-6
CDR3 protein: CASSGFSGSANYEQYF

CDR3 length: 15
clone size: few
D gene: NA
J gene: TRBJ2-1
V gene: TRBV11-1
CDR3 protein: CASSLAPSSYNEQFF

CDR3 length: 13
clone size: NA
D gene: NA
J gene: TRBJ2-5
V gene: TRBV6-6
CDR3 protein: CASSYPRGETQYF

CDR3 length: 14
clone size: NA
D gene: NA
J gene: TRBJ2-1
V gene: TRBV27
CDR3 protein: CASRVGGTNNEQFF

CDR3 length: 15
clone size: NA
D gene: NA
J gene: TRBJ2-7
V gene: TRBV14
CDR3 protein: CASSQYGTLDNEQYF

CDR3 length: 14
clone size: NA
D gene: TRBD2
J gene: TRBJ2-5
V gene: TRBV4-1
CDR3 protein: CASSQMRLAGDRYF

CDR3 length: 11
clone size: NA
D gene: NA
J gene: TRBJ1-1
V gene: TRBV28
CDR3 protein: CASSSQGYAFF

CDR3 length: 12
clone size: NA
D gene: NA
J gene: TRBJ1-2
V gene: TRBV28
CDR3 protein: CASRILNYGYTF

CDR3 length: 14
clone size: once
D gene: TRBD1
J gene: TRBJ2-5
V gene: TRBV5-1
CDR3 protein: CASSFGTGGETQYF

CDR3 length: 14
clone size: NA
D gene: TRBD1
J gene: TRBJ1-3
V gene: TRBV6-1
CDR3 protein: CASRGQGAGNTIYF

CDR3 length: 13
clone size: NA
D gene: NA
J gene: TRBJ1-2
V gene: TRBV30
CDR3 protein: CAWSVQGYNGYTF

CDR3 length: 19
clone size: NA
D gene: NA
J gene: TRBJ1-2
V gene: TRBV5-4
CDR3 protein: CASSFGGAGSTLANYGYTF

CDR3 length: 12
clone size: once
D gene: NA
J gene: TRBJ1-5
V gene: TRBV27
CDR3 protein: CASSLRGQPQHF

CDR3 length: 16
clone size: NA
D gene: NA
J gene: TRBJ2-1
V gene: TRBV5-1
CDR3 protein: CASSLPTGYSYNEQFF

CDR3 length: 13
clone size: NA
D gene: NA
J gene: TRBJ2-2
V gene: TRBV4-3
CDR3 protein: CASSLLGPGELFF

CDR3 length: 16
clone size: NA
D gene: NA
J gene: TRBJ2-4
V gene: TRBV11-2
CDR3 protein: CASSLDLTGSGNIQYF

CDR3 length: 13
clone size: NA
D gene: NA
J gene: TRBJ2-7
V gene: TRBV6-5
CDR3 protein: CASSYSSTGEQYF

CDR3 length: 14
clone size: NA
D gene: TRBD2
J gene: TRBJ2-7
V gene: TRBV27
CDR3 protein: CASSLNSGNYEQYF

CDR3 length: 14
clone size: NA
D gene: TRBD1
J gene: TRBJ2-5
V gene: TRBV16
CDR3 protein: CASSQGTAQETQYF

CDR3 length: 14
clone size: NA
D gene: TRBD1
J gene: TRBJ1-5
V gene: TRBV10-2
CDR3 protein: CASRGQGDNQPQHF

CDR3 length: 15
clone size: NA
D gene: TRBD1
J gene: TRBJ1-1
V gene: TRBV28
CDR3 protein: CASTGTGAENTEAFF

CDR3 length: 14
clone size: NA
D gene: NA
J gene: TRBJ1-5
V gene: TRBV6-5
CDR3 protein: CASSYVRSNQPQHF

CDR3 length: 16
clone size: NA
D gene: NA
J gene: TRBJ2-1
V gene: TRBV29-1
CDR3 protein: CSVEVRQARSYNEQFF

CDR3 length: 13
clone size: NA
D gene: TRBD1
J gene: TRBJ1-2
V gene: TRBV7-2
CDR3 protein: CASSFSRQGGYTF

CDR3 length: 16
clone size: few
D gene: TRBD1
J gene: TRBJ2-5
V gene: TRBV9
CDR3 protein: CASSVGGTGVGETQYF

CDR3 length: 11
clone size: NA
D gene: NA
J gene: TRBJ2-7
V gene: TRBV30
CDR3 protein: CAYSTGYEQYF

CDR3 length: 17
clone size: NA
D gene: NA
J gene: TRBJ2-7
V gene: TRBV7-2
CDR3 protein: CASSLVAVAGPSYEQYF

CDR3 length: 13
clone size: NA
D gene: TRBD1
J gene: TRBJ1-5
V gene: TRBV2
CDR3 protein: CASSRTGGQPQHF

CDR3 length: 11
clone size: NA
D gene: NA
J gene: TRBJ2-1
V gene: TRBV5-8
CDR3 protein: CASSLTGEQFF

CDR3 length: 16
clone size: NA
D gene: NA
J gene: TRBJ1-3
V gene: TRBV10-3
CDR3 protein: CAIRQDGPSSGNTIYF

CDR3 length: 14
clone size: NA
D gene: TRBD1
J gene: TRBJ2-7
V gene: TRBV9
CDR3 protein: CASSVVGQGAEQYF

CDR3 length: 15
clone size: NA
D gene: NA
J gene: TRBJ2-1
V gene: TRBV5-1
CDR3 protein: CASSPGLLSYNEQFF

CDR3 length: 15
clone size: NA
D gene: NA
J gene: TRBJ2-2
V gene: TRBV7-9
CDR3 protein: CASSPRDLRTGELFF

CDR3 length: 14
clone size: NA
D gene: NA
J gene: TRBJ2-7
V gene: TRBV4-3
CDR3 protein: CASSPRPVAYEQYF

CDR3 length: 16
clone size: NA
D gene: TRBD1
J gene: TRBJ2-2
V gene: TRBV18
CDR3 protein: CASSPGTGRNTGELFF

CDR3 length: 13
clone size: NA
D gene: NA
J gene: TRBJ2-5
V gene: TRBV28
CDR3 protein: CASSFSGIETQYF

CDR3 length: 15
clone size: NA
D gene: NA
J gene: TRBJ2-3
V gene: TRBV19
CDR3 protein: CASSVPVPGTDTQYF

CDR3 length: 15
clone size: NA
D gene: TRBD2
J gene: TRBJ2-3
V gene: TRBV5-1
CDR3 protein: CASSSSGRSADTQYF

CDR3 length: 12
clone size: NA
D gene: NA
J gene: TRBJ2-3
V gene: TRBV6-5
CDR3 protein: CASSMRADTQYF

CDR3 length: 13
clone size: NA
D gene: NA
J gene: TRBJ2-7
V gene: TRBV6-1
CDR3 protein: CASRYGRHYEQYF

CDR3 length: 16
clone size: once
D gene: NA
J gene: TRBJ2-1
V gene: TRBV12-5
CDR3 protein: CASANVLGLSDLEQFF

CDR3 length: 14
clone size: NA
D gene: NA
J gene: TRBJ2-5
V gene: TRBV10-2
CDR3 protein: CASSDAPTQETQYF

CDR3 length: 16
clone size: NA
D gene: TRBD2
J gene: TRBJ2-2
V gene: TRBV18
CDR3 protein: CASSPRTSAKAGELFF

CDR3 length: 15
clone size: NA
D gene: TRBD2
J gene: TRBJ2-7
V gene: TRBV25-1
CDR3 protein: CASSEWTSGTYEQYF

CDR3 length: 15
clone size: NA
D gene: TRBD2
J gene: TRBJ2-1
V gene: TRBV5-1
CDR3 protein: CASSWPTSGSREQFF